What follows describes a single TCR beta chain. The specificity of this receptor is unknown. Within one base of it there is no much larger clone, and no base qualities were kept. TCRbeta CDR3 regions were amplified from genomic DNA using the immunoSEQ Assay, a bias-controlled multiplex PCR. Regarding the original processing steps: Within the assay, amplification of reference gene primers was used to estimate how many nucleated cells each sample contained. To quantify the absolute abundance of each unique TCRbeta CDR3 rearrangement, sequence reads were collapsed and filtered. For each sample, productive Simpson clonality was calculated as the square root of Simpson's diversity index across productive rearrangements. TCRdb stores this immuneACCESS table with in-frame sequences only. Part of the clones is absent; in the studies checked, under half of the shortfall reflects unresolved V genes, and no reason is known for the rest. The V and J calls and clone size were taken over from that table, and D and trimming were inferred from the DNA. A total of roughly 150,000 clones appear in this sample, just under 90% of them only once. 9.5% to 12% of the sample is held by the ten biggest clonotypes.

V ends up 2 bases short and J 0 bases short, with an unmatched junction base count of 2. The germline V gene supplies CDR1 SGHRS and CDR2 YFSETQ. The CDR3 starts with the cysteine, ends with the phenylalanine, and has 16 residues. The kept DNA is CDR3 alone, 48 bases in frame from the first base. These data come from a study of blood T cell repertoires in COVID-19 (dated by TCRdb to the early 2020s). The study in broad terms: Collaborator samples came from the United States, Italy and Spain and covered acute and convalescent phases of COVID-19. The samples were drawn from two sources: the first 160 participants of the ongoing ImmuneRACE study, and over 950 subjects contributed by 6 global collaborators. A de-identified subject ID, COVID-19 status, age in years and sex were almost always included in the sample metadata. The material from the prospective study consisted of cDNA or gDNA derived from T cells, B-cell-depleted T cells, or PBMCs. Subjects who had been exposed to COVID-19, were actively infected with it, or had recovered from it provided the deeply sampled blood TCRbeta repertoires that made up the dataset. Where available, HLA class I and class II types were taken from metadata supplied by the sample provider and were not determined by assay-based typing. The repertoires were released in a freely available public database meant as a resource for research on the immune response to SARS-CoV-2. The paper as a whole reports these results and caveats: The amount of clinical and demographic metadata varied by source and participant and was provided uncurated.

Whole blood was collected in K2EDTA tubes by collaborating institutions according to the institutions' own protocols. For TCRbeta analysis, collaborators shipped samples in one of three forms: frozen whole blood, isolated PBMCs, or DNA extracted from either of those sample types. The sequence came from a woman older than 75 with acute or convalescent COVID-19. The chain is made from TRBV5-1 and TRBJ2-5, and 12 junctional nucleotides match TRBD2. What was sequenced was peripheral blood. The CDR3 protein is CASSFGLAGYQETQYF. The DNA sequence is as follows: TGCGCCAGCAGCTTCGGACTAGCGGGGTACCAAGAGACCCAGTACTTC.